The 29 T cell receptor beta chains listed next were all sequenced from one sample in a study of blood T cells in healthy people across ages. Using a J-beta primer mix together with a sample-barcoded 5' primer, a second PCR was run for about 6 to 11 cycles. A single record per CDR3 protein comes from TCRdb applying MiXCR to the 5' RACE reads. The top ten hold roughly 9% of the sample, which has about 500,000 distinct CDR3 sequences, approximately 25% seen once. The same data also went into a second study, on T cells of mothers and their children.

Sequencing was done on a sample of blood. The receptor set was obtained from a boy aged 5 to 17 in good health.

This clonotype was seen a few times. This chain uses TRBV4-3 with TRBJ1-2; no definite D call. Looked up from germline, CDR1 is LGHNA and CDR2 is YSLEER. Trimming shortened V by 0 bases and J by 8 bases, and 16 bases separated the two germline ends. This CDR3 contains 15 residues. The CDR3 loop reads CASSQDEGVGGGYTF. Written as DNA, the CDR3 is TGCGCCAGCAGCCAAGATGAAGGTGTTGGAGGGGGCTACACCTTC.

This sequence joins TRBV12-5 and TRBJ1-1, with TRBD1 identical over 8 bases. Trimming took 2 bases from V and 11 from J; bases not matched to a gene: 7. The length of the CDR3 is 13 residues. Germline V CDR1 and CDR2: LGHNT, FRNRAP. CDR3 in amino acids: CASGLSGDRRAFF. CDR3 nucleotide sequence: TGTGCTAGTGGTTTGTCGGGGGACAGGAGGGCTTTCTTT.

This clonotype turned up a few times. CDR3 protein: CASSLQGLSTDTQYF. The CDR3 nucleotides are TGTGCCAGCAGCTTGCAGGGGCTAAGCACAGATACGCAGTATTTT. This chain links TRBV7-8 with TRBJ2-3; D may be TRBD1 (6 bases). From germline, CDR1 is SGHVS and CDR2 FQNEAQ. This CDR3 is 15 amino acids long. The V and J ends lost 3 bases and 0 bases respectively, with 10 bases between them.

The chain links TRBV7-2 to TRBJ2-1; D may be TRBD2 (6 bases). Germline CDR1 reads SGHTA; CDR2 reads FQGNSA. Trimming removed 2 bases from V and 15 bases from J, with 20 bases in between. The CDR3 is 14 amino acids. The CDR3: CASSLRGGALGPFF. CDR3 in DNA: TGTGCCAGCAGCTTACGCGGCGGGGCTCTTGGTCCGTTCTTC.

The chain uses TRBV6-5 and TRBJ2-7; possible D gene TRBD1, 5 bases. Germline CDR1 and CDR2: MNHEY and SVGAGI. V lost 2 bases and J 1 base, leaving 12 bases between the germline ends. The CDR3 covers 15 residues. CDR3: CASSYGDSGSYEQYF. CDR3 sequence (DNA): TGTGCCAGCAGTTACGGTGACAGTGGGTCCTACGAGCAGTACTTC.

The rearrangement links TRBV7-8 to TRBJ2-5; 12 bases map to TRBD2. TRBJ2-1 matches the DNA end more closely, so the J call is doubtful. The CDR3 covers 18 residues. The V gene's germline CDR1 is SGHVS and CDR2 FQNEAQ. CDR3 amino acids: CASSSKTSGGLMRVEQFF. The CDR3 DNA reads TGTGCCAGCAGCTCTAAGACTAGCGGGGGCCTAATGCGAGTGGAGCAGTTCTTC.

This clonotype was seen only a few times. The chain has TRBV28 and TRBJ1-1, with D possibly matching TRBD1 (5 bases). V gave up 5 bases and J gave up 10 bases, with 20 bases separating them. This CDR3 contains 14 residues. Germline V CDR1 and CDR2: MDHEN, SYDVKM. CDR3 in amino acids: CASSPPLGPGGAFF. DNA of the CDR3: TGTGCCAGCAGTCCCCCTCTGGGACCGGGGGGAGCTTTCTTT. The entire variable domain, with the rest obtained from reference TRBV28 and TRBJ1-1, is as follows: DVKVTQSSRYLVKRTGEKVFLECVQDMDHENMFWYRQDPGLGLRLIYFSYDVKMKEKGDIPEGYSVSREKKERFSLILESASTNQTSMYLCASSPPLGPGGAFFGQGTRLTVV.

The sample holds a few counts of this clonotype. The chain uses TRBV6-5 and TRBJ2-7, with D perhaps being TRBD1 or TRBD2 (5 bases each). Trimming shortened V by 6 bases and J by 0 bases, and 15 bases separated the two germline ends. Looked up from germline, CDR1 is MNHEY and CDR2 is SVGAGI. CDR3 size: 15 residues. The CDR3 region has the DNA TGTGCCAGCAGCGAGGGGCGCCAAGTCTCCTACGAGCAGTACTTC. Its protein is CASSEGRQVSYEQYF.

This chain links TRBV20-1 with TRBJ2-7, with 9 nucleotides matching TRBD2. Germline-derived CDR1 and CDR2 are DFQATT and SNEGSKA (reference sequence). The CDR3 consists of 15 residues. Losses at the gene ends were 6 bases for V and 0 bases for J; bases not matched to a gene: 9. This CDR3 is CSAIDSGLASYEQYF. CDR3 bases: TGCAGTGCCATCGACTCGGGACTAGCCTCCTACGAGCAGTACTTC.

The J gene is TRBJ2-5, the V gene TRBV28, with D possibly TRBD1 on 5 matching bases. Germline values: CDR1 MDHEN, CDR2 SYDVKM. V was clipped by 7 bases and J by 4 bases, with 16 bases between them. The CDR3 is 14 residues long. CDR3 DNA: TGTGCCAGCATTTCACTGGGGCCGCGAGAGACCCAGTACTTC. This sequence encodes CASISLGPRETQYF.

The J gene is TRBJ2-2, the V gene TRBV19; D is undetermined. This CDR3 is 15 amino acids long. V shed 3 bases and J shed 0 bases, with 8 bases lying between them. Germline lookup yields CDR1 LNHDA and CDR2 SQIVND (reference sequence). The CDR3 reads CASSMYGSNTGELFF. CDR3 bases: TGTGCCAGTAGTATGTACGGTTCGAACACCGGGGAGCTGTTTTTT.

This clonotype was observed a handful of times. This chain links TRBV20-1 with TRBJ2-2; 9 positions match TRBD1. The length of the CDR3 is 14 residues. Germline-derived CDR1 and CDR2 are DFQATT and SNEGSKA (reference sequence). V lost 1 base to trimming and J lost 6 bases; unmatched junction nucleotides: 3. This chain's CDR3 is CSARGTGEAGELFF. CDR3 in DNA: TGCAGTGCTAGAGGGACAGGGGAGGCCGGGGAGCTGTTTTTT.

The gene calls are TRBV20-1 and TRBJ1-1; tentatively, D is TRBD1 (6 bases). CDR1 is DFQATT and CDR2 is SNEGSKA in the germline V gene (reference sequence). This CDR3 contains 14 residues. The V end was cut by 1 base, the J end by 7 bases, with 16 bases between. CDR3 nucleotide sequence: TGCAGTGCTAGAGCCCCGGTTGAAGGGGGTGAAGCTTTCTTT. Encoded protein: CSARAPVEGGEAFF.

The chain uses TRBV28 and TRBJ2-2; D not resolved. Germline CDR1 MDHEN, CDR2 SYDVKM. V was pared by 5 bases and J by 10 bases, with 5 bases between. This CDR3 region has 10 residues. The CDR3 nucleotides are TGTGCCAGCAGTACTGTGGAGCTGTTTTTT. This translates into CASSTVELFF.

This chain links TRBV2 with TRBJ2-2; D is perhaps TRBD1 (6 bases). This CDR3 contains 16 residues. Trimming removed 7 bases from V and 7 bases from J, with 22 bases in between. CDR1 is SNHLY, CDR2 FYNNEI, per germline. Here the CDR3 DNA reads TGTGCCAGCATCACTAAACCCAGGGGTGGTGGCGGGGAGCTGTTTTTT. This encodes CASITKPRGGGGELFF.

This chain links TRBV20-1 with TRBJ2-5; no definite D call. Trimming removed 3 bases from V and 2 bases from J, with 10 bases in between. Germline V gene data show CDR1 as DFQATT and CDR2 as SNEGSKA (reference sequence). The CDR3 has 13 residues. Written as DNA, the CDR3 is TGCAGTGCTAGGGCGAGTCAACAAGAGACCCAGTACTTC. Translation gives CSARASQQETQYF.

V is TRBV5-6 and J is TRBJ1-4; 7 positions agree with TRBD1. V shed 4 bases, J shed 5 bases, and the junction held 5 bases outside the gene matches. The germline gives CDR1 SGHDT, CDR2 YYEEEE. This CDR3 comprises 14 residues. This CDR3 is CASSTGRGNEKLFF. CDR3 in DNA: TGTGCCAGCAGCACCGGCAGGGGGAATGAAAAACTGTTTTTT.

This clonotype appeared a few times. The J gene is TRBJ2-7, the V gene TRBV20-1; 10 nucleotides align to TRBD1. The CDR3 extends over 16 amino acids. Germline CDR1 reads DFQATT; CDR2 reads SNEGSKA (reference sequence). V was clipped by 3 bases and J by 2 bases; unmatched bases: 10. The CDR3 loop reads CSASGDRGRLTYEQYF. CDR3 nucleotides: TGCAGTGCTAGTGGAGACAGGGGGCGCTTAACCTACGAGCAGTACTTC.

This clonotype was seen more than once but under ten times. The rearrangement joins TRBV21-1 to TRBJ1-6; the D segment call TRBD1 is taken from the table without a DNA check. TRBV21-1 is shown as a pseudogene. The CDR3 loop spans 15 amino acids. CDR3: CASSKAPRDNSPLHF. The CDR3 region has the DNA TGTGCCAGCAGCAAAGCGCCCAGGGACAACTCACCCCTCCACTTT.

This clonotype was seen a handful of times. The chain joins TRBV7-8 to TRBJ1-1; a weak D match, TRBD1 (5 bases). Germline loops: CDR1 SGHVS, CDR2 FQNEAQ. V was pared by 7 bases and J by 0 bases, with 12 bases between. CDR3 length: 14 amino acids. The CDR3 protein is CASTPWGLNTEAFF. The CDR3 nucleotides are TGTGCCAGCACCCCGTGGGGGTTGAACACTGAAGCTTTCTTT.

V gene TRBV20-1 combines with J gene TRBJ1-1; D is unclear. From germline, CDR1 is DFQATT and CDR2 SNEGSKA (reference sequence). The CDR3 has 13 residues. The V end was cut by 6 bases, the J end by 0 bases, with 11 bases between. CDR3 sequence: CSATRALNTEAFF. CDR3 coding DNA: TGCAGTGCAACTCGAGCCTTGAACACTGAAGCTTTCTTT.

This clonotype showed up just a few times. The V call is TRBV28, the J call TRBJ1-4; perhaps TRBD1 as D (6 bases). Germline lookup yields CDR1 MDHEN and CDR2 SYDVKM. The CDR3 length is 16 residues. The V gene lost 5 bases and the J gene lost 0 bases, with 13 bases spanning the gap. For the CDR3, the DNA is TGTGCCAGCAGTCGGGGGCTCCTTGCAACTAATGAAAAACTGTTTTTT. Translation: CASSRGLLATNEKLFF.

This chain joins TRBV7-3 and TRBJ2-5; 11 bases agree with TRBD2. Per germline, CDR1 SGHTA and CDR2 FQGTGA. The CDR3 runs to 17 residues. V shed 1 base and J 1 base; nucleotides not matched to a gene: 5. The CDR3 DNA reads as TGTGCCAGCAGCTTAATGGGCCTAGCGGGGGGCCAAGAGACCCAGTACTTC. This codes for CASSLMGLAGGQETQYF. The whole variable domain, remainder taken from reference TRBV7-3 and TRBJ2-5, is GAGVSQTPSNKVTEKGKYVELRCDPISGHTALYWYRQSLGQGPEFLIYFQGTGAADDSGLPNDRFFAVRPEGSVSTLKIQRTERGDSAVYLCASSLMGLAGGQETQYFGPGTRLLVL.

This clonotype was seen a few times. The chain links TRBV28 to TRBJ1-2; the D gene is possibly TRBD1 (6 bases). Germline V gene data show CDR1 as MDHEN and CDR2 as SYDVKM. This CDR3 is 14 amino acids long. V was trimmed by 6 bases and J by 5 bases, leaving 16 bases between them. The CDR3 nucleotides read TGTGCCAGCAGCCCCTGGGGGCCCCTATATGGCTACACCTTC. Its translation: CASSPWGPLYGYTF.

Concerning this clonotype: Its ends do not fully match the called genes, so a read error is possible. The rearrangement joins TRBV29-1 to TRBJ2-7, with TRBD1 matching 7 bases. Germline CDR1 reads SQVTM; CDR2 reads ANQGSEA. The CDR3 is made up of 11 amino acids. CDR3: CSVGTAFEKYF. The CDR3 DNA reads TGCAGCGTCGGGACAGCATTCGAGAAGTACTTC.

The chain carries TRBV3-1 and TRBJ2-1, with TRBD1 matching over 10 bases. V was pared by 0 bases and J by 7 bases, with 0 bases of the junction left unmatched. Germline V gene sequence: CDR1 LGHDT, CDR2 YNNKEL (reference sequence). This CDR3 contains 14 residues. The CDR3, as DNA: TGTGCCAGCAGCCAAGAGGACAGGGGGAATGAGCAGTTCTTC. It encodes CASSQEDRGNEQFF.

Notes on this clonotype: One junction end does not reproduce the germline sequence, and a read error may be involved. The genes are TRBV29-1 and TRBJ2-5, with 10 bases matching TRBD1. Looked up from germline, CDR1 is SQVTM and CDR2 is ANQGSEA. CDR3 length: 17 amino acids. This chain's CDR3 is CSVEDWDGDRGKEAQYF. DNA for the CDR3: TGCAGCGTTGAAGATTGGGATGGGGACAGGGGTAAAGAGGCCCAGTACTTC.

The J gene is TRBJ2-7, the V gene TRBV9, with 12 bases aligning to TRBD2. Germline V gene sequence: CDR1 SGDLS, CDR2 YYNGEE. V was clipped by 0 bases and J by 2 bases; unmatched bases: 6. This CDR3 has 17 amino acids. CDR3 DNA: TGTGCCAGCAGCGTAGGACTAGCGGGAGTAGGACCCTACGAGCAGTACTTC. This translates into CASSVGLAGVGPYEQYF.

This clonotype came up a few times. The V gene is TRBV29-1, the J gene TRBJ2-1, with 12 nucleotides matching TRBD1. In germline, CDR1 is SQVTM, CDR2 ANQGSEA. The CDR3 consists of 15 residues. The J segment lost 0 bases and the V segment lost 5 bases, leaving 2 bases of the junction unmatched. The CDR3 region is CSVTGQGASYNEQFF. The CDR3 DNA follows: TGCAGCGTTACGGGACAGGGGGCCTCCTACAATGAGCAGTTCTTC.